This entry is about one T cell receptor (beta chain). Its target antigen remains unknown. Within one base of it there is no much larger clone, and no base qualities were kept. Library preparation used PCR. The instrument given in TCRdb is Illumina HiSeq 2500. Molecular barcoding was employed in the preparation of TCR libraries, with unique molecular identifiers being used to normalize TCRbeta repertoire quantification. TCRdb's own reprocessing of the public reads used fastp at Q25 and MiXCR and kept productive beta chains. Rows with a matching CDR3 protein are joined into one entry that keeps the most common DNA and genes. This sample has about 480,000 distinct CDR3 sequences in its table, and around an eighth of those were observed once. The top ten clones comprise around 6% of the sample. This record comes from a study of T-cell reconstitution after alpha-beta-depleted transplantation in children (dated by TCRdb to about 2016). The study in broad terms: The study quantitatively tracked T-cell immune reconstitution after TCRalphabeta/CD19-depleted allogeneic hematopoietic cell transplantation in children using TCR repertoire profiling.

Unmatched junction bases come to 4, with V trimmed by 3 bases and J by 8 bases. For CDR1 and CDR2, the germline V gene (reference sequence) lists SEHNR and FQNEAQ. The CDR3 holds 13 amino acids from the cysteine to the phenylalanine. Kept here is only the CDR3 DNA, which spans 39 bases and is read in frame from base 1. The sample here was PBMCs from the stem cell graft donor, taken from the stem cell graft. This receptor chain uses TRBV7-9 and TRBJ2-3; TRBD2 matches 8 bases in the middle. The sequence derives from a human donor who donated a stem cell graft to a child with combined immunodeficiency. The CDR3 reads as follows: CASSFSGIGTQYF. The nucleotides read TGTGCCAGCAGCTTTAGCGGGATCGGTACGCAGTATTTT.